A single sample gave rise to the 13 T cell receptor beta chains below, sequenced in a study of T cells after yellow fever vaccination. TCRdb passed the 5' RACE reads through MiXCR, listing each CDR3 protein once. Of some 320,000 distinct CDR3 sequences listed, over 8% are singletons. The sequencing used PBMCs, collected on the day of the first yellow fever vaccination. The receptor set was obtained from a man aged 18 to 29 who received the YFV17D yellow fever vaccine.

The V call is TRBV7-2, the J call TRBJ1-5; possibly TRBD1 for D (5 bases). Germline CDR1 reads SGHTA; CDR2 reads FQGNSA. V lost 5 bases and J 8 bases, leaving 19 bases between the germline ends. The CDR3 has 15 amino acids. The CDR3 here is CASSRQSGDGEPQHF. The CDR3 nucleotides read TGTGCCAGCAGCCGTCAATCGGGGGACGGAGAGCCCCAGCATTTT.

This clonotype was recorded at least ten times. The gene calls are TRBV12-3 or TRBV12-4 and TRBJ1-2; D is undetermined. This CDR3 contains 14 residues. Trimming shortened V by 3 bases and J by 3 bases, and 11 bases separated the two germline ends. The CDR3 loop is CASSFSHSDYGYTF. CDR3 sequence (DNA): TGTGCCAGCAGTTTTTCCCATTCGGACTATGGCTACACCTTC.

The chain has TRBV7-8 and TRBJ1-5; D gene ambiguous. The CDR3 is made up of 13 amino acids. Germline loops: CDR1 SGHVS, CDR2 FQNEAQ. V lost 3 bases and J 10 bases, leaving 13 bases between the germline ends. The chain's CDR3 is CASSFGPSGPQHF. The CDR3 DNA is TGTGCCAGCAGCTTCGGCCCCTCGGGTCCCCAGCATTTT.

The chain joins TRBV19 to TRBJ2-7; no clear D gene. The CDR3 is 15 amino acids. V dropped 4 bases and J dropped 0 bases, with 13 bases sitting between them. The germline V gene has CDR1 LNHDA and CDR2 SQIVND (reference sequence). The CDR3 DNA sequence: TGTGCCAGTAGTAGGACCTCCACGTCCTCCTACGAGCAGTACTTC. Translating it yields CASSRTSTSSYEQYF. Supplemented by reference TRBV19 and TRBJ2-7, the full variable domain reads DGGITQSPKYLFRKEGQNVTLSCEQNLNHDAMYWYRQDPGQGLRLIYYSQIVNDFQKGDIAEGYSVSREKKESFPLTVTSAQKNPTAFYLCASSRTSTSSYEQYFGPGTRLTVT.

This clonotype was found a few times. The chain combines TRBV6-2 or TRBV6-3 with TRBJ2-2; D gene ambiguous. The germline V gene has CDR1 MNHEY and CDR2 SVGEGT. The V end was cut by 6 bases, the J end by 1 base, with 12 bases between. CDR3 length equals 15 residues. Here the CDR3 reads CASSNSPGNTGELFF. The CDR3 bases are TGTGCCAGCAGCAATTCCCCGGGGAACACCGGGGAGCTGTTTTTT.

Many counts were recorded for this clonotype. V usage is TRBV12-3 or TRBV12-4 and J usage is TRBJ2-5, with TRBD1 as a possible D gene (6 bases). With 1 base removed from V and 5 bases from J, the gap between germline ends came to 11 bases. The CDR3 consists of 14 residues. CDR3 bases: TGTGCCAGCAGTTTAGGGCAGGGGCTCGAGACCCAGTACTTC. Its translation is CASSLGQGLETQYF.

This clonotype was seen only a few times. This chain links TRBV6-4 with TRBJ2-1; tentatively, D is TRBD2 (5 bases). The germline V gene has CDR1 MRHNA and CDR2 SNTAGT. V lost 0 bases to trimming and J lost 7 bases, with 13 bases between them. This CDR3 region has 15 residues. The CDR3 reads CASSDSGGPRNEQFF. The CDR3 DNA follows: TGTGCCAGCAGTGACTCAGGCGGGCCTCGGAATGAGCAGTTCTTC.

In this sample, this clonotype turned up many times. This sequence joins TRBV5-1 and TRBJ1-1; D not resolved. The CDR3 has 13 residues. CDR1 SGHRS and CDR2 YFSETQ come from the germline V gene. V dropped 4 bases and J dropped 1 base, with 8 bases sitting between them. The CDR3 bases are TGCGCCAGCAGCCGGGGAGGGAACACTGAAGCTTTCTTT. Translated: CASSRGGNTEAFF.

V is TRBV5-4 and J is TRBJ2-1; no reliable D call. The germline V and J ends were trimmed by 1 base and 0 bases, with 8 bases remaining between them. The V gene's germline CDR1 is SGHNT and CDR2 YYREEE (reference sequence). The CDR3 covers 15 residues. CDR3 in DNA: TGTGCCAGCAGCTTGCACTTCTTCTCCTACAATGAGCAGTTCTTC. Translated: CASSLHFFSYNEQFF.

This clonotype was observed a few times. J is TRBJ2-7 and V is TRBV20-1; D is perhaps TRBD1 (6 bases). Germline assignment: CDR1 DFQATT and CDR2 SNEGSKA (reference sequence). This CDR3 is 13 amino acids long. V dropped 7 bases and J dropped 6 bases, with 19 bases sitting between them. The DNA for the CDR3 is TGCAGTGTAAGGGCAAGGGGGTCGGGCGAGCAGTACTTC. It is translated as CSVRARGSGEQYF.

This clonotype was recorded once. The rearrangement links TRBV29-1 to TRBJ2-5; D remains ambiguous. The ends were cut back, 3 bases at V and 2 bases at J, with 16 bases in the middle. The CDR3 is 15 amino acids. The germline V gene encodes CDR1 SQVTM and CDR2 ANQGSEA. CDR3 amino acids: CSVDLAVTEQETQYF. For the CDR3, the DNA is TGCAGCGTTGATTTGGCGGTAACAGAACAAGAGACCCAGTACTTC.

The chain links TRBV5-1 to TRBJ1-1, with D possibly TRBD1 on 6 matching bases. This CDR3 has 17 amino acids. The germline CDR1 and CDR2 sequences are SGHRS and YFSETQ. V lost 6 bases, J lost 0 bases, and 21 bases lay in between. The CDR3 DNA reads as TGCGCCAGCATCCCGGCTCTTATGGGGGCGCTGAACACTGAAGCTTTCTTT. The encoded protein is CASIPALMGALNTEAFF.

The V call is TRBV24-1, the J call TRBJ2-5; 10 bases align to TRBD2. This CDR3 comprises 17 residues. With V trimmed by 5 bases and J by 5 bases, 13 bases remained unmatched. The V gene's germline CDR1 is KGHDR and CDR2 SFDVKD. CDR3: CATSVPGGTSAEETQYF. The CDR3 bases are TGTGCCACCAGTGTCCCGGGGGGGACTAGCGCCGAGGAGACCCAGTACTTC.